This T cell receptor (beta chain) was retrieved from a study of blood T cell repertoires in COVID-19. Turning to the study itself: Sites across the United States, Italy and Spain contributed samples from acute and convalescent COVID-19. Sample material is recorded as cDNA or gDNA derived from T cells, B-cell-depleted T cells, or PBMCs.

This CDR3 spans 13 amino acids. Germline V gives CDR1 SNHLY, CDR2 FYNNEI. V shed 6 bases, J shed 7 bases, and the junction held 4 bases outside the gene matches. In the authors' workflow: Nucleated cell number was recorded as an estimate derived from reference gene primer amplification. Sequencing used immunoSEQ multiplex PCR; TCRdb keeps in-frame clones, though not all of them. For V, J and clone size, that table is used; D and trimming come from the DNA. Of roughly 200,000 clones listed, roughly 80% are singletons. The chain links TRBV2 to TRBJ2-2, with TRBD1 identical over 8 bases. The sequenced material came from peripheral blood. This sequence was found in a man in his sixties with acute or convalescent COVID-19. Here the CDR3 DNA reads TGTGCCAGCAGACAGGGGGAAGGCGGGGAGCTGTTTTTT. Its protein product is CASRQGEGGELFF. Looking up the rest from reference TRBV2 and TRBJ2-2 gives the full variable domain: EPEVTQTPSHQVTQMGQEVILRCVPISNHLYFYWYRQILGQKVEFLVSFYNNEISEKSEIFDDQFSVERPDGSNFTLKIRSTKLEDSAMYFCASRQGEGGELFFGEGSRLTVL.